The TCR beta chain described here comes from a study of beta chain features in type 1 diabetes listed by TCRdb under 2018. In the study overall: No differences in mean age, gender distribution, total cell number or subset yield were found between patients and healthy donors. A total of approximately 110,000,000 sorted cells were examined across all samples, and a strong correlation was observed between cell number per subset and RNA yield. In the study, TCRB repertoires of sorted circulating CD4+ T cell subsets from recently diagnosed type 1 diabetes patients were compared with those of matched healthy donors. Regulatory and stem cell-like memory subsets were isolated from only 8 patients and roughly eight healthy donors, whereas naive and central memory subsets came from all 30 or so donors. Paper-wide results and their limitations: Fewer insertions and more nucleotide deletions at VDJ recombination sites were observed in patients with type 1 diabetes, implying thymic rearrangement abnormalities. In all four CD4+ subsets, TCRB CDR3 length was moderately but significantly shorter in type 1 diabetes patients. Because cDNA was sequenced instead of genomic DNA, activated cells with high expression could be over-represented, although the groups did not differ in activation or CD3 levels. Naive, central memory and regulatory TCRB repertoires appeared to be more similar among patients than among healthy donors. Because small numbers of individuals were included in the HLA sub-analyses, any influence of HLA type on TCRB rearrangement was left unresolved. PCR may preferentially amplify shorter templates, but because patient and control samples were amplified and corrected together, any resulting skew would affect both groups equally.

Sequences LGHNT (CDR1) and FRNRAP (CDR2) are obtained from the germline V gene. Trimmed from V: 3 bases; trimmed from J: 0 bases; junction bases lacking a gene match: 19. The CDR3 sequence holds 21 residues, the cysteine and phenylalanine included. The kept DNA is CDR3 alone, 63 bases in frame from the first base. The High Capacity cDNA Reverse Transcription Kit was used to reverse transcribe all of the isolated RNA, meaning that expressed TCRB transcripts were what got sequenced. Naive, central memory and regulatory T cell samples underwent deep immunoSEQ sequencing, averaging around 4 million total reads per sample. Sorted cells were lysed in RLT buffer and RNA was extracted with DNase-treated RNeasy Micro or Mini kits, depending on cell number. Each cell subset was processed on its own to prevent cross-contamination, while patient and healthy donor samples were processed together. TCRB sequences were amplified from cDNA with the immunoSEQ multiplex PCR, producing 87-bp fragments spanning the CDR3 region. The amplicons were sequenced using the Illumina HiSeq platform. For the original study's pipeline: PCR bias was computationally corrected using synthetic template baselines, reads within Hamming distance 2 were collapsed, and singletons that could not be merged were discarded. Reads were aligned against IMGT to assign V, D and J genes, CDR3 length and insertions or deletions at six rearrangement sites. Within each subset, clonotype counts were normalized to sorted cell number, after which true diversity and Gini coefficients were computed with the tcR R package. The overlap coefficient, calculated on TCRB nucleotide sequences, was used to quantify repertoire sharing. TCRdb mirrors the immuneACCESS table, restricted to in-frame sequences. Some clones are absent from its copies; in checked studies, under half trace to an unresolved V gene, and the reason for the others is unknown. Clone size and the V and J calls come from that table; the DNA yielded D and trimming. This sample gives over 25,000 clones in total; 55% to 60% of them show up just once. The top ten clonotypes cover approximately 1.5% of the sample.

This clone was picked up a small number of times. Its antigen specificity is not known. No base quality information exists; no much larger clone differs at one position. From each donor, a single peripheral blood sample of around 120 mL on average was drawn into heparinised tubes. A BD FACSAria II was used to sort naive, central memory, regulatory and stem cell-like memory CD4+ T cells with a panel that included CD45RO, CCR7, CD25, CD127, CD95 and CD27. A purity above 98% was achieved for all sorted populations. PBMCs were isolated immediately by Lymphoprep density gradient centrifugation and stained directly without culture. To minimize batch effects, samples were stained and sorted in pairs, one healthy donor with one patient per experiment.

This clonotype was sampled from a woman under 30 with type 1 diabetes. Sequencing was performed on Tregs from blood. Sample cell subset or site, as interpreted from the label and publication: regulatory CD4+ T cells. The chain is encoded by TRBV12-5 joined to TRBJ2-3; TRBD2 agrees with 9 junctional bases. The DNA sequence is as follows: TGTGCTAGTGGTTTCACCCGGGACACATTAGCGGGAGACTCTAGCACAGATACGCAGTATTTT. Translated, it reads CASGFTRDTLAGDSSTDTQYF.